Following are 27 T cell receptor beta chains from one sample sequenced in a study of regulatory T cells in long-lasting Graves disease. As to time point: newly diagnosed GD, antithyroid drugs for less than 3 months. Generation of the TCR library employed RNA extracted from PBMCs. In building TCR beta libraries, iRepertoire HTBI primers were used together with Arm-PCR of CDR3 regions. TCRdb reprocessed the multiplex PCR reads with MiXCR, giving one entry per CDR3 protein. In the table there are a few hundred thousand distinct CDR3 sequences, around 15% of which are singletons. This sample was shared with a second study, whose subject was T cells in Graves' hyperthyroidism and ophthalmopathy.

Sequencing used peripheral blood mononuclear cells (PBMCs), obtained at new diagnosis, from a patient treated with antithyroid drugs. These receptor sequences come from a woman between 45 and 65 years old with Graves disease.

The table lists this clonotype with many counts. The V call is TRBV19, the J call TRBJ2-5, with a possible D match to TRBD1 (5 bases). Trimming took off 5 bases at V and 1 base at J, with 14 bases between the two ends. CDR1 is LNHDA, CDR2 SQIVND, per germline (reference sequence). CDR3 length: 15 amino acids. The DNA for the CDR3 is TGTGCCAGTAGTGAGACGCTGGACACCCAAGAGACCCAGTACTTC. As protein: CASSETLDTQETQYF.

The chain combines TRBV5-1 with TRBJ2-3, with 8 positions matching TRBD2. V dropped 4 bases and J dropped 3; count of bases not matched to a gene: 10. The CDR3 spans 16 residues. Per the germline V gene, CDR1 is SGHRS and CDR2 is YFSETQ. CDR3: CASSGKFGGGTDTQYF. For the CDR3, the DNA is TGCGCCAGCAGCGGAAAATTCGGGGGGGGTACAGATACGCAGTATTTT.

The table lists this clonotype with many counts. The V and J genes are TRBV3-1 and TRBJ1-3; D ambiguous. The CDR3 sequence is 15 residues long. Germline V gives CDR1 LGHDT, CDR2 YNNKEL (reference sequence). V dropped 1 base and J dropped 4 bases, with 11 bases sitting between them. CDR3 sequence: CASSQAKKDGNTIYF. CDR3 bases: TGTGCCAGCAGCCAAGCGAAAAAAGACGGAAACACCATATATTTT. The entire variable domain, with the rest obtained from reference TRBV3-1 and TRBJ1-3, is as follows: DTAVSQTPKYLVTQMGNDKSIKCEQNLGHDTMYWYKQDSKKFLKIMFSYNNKELIINETVPNRFSPKSPDKAHLNLHINSLELGDSAVYFCASSQAKKDGNTIYFGEGSWLTVV.

This clonotype was counted ten times or more. The chain joins TRBV28 to TRBJ2-2; no clear D. V lost 3 bases and J lost 6, with 17 bases in between. The CDR3 spans 16 residues. Per germline, CDR1 MDHEN and CDR2 SYDVKM. The CDR3 region is CASSLRHIGDPGELFF. CDR3 coding DNA: TGTGCCAGCAGTTTGCGCCATATAGGCGACCCCGGGGAGCTGTTTTTT.

This clonotype was observed at least ten times. CDR3 sequence reads: CASSSTGTAVGYTF. In DNA, the CDR3 is TGTGCCAGCAGCTCGACCGGGACAGCTGTTGGCTACACCTTC. The chain has TRBV7-9 and TRBJ1-2; 7 bases line up with TRBD1. The J segment lost 7 bases and the V segment lost 4 bases, leaving 9 bases of the junction unmatched. CDR1 and CDR2 from the germline V gene are SEHNR and FQNEAQ (reference sequence). This CDR3 contains 14 residues.

This clonotype showed up many times. V gene TRBV6-1 combines with J gene TRBJ2-1; tentatively, D is TRBD2 (6 bases). V lost 7 bases, J lost 7 bases, and 20 bases lay in between. Germline V gives CDR1 MNHNS, CDR2 SASEGT. The CDR3 has 15 amino acids. The CDR3 here is CASTFSGPPGNEQFF. In DNA form, the CDR3 reads TGTGCCAGCACATTTAGCGGCCCCCCGGGGAATGAGCAGTTCTTC.

The sample holds many counts of this clonotype. This chain joins TRBV2 and TRBJ2-1; 11 positions agree with TRBD2. Germline lookup yields CDR1 SNHLY and CDR2 FYNNEI. V lost 0 bases to trimming and J lost 6 bases; unmatched junction nucleotides: 1. The CDR3 has 15 residues. CDR3 in amino acids: CASSEALAGVNEQFF. CDR3 bases: TGTGCCAGCAGTGAAGCACTAGCGGGAGTCAATGAGCAGTTCTTC.

This clonotype was seen a few times. The rearrangement uses TRBV2 and TRBJ2-1, with D maybe TRBD1 (6 bases). Germline loops: CDR1 SNHLY, CDR2 FYNNEI. The CDR3 is made up of 15 amino acids. Trimming left V 2 bases short and J 2 bases short, with 10 bases between. The CDR3 coding sequence is TGTGCCAGCAGTGAAACACAGGGTGCCTACAATGAGCAGTTCTTC. It yields the protein CASSETQGAYNEQFF.

V gene TRBV5-1 combines with J gene TRBJ2-1, with 14 bases identical to TRBD2. This CDR3 is built from 19 residues. Per the germline V gene, CDR1 is SGHRS and CDR2 is YFSETQ. V dropped 5 bases and J dropped 7; count of bases not matched to a gene: 17. The CDR3 spells CASRDRSGTSGSRVNEQFF. As DNA, the CDR3 is TGCGCCAGCAGAGACAGATCCGGGACTAGCGGGAGTAGGGTTAATGAGCAGTTCTTC.

Worth noting for this clonotype: No conserved phenylalanine or tryptophan is present at the end of the CDR3, so a read error is the likely explanation. The chain combines TRBV3-1 with TRBJ1-1, with TRBD1 as a possible D gene (6 bases). This CDR3 is 14 amino acids long. Per germline, CDR1 LGHDT and CDR2 YNNKEL (reference sequence). Trimming pared 1 base from V and 4 bases from J, leaving 10 bases between. CDR3 coding DNA: TGTGCCAGCAGCCAAGCAGGGGCGCGCACTGAAGCTTTCCTT. Its protein product is CASSQAGARTEAFL.

This clonotype has ten or more counts. The chain combines TRBV9 with TRBJ2-1; D remains ambiguous. Germline assignment: CDR1 SGDLS and CDR2 YYNGEE. Trimming stripped 0 bases from V and 7 bases from J, with 8 bases between. The CDR3 length is 13 residues. CDR3 region: CASSVEVTNEQFF. The CDR3 DNA sequence: TGTGCCAGCAGCGTAGAAGTTACGAATGAGCAGTTCTTC. Full variable domain (rest looked up from reference TRBV9 and TRBJ2-1): DSGVTQTPKHLITATGQRVTLRCSPRSGDLSVYWYQQSLDQGLQFLIQYYNGEERAKGNILERFSAQQFPDLHSELNLSSLELGDSALYFCASSVEVTNEQFFGPGTRLTVL.

This clonotype has only a few counts. The chain has TRBV7-9 and TRBJ2-7; D gene ambiguous. The CDR3 totals 13 residues. V gave up 4 bases and J gave up 3 bases, with 10 bases separating them. Germline V lookup: CDR1 SEHNR, CDR2 FQNEAQ (reference sequence). CDR3 region: CASSSPSDYEQYF. The CDR3 bases are TGTGCCAGCAGCTCCCCTTCAGACTACGAGCAGTACTTC.

With regard to this clonotype: A much bigger clone sits one base away, suggesting this may be a read error. This sequence joins TRBV30 and TRBJ2-3; D is possibly TRBD1 (5 bases). Germline V gives CDR1 GTSNPN, CDR2 SVGIG (reference sequence). This CDR3 contains 15 residues. V gave up 3 bases and J gave up 0 bases, with 13 bases separating them. CDR3 sequence (DNA): TGTGCCTGGAGGGCCAGGGCCGGGAGCACAGATACGCAGTATTTT. Amino acids: CAWRARAGSTDTQYF. The full variable domain, completed using reference TRBV30 and TRBJ2-3, is SQTIHQWPATLVQPVGSPLSLECTVEGTSNPNLYWYRQAAGRGLQLLFYSVGIGQISSEVPQNLSASRPQDRQFILSSKKLLLSDSGFYLCAWRARAGSTDTQYFGPGTRLTVL.

In DNA form, the CDR3 reads TGTGCCATCAGTGAGCCCTCGGTGAGGGGGGGACAAGAGACCCAGTACTTC. Translation: CAISEPSVRGGQETQYF. The chain has TRBV10-3 and TRBJ2-5; tentatively, D is TRBD2 (7 bases). V lost 2 bases and J lost 2, with 18 bases in between. Germline-derived CDR1 and CDR2 are ENHRY and SYGVKD. This CDR3 is built from 17 residues.

There are many counts of this clonotype. The chain couples TRBV28 to TRBJ2-3; 12 nucleotides align to TRBD1. Trimming removed 6 bases from V and 5 bases from J; junction bases left unmatched: 9. CDR1 and CDR2 (germline): MDHEN, SYDVKM. The CDR3 loop spans 16 amino acids. Written as DNA, the CDR3 is TGTGCCAGCAGCCAACCGGGACAGGGGGCAATAGATACGCAGTATTTT. Protein product: CASSQPGQGAIDTQYF.

This clonotype was recorded at least ten times. The gene calls are TRBV7-8 and TRBJ2-7; 10 bases are shared with TRBD2. The germline V gene has CDR1 SGHVS and CDR2 FQNEAQ. V trimming: 8 bases; J trimming: 1 base; junction bases outside the gene matches: 23. The CDR3 consists of 20 residues. CDR3 sequence: CASLEPPRGLAGVRSYEQYF. The CDR3 DNA follows: TGTGCCAGCCTCGAACCGCCTAGGGGGCTAGCGGGAGTCAGATCCTACGAGCAGTACTTC. The full variable domain, its missing parts supplied by reference TRBV7-8 and TRBJ2-7, is GAGVSQSPRYKVAKRGQDVALRCDPISGHVSLFWYQQALGQGPEFLTYFQNEAQLDKSGLPSDRFFAERPEGSVSTLKIQRTQQEDSAVYLCASLEPPRGLAGVRSYEQYFGPGTRLTVT.

This clonotype has ten or more counts. V is TRBV6-2 or TRBV6-3 and J is TRBJ2-7; D perhaps matches TRBD2 (6 bases). Germline CDR1 and CDR2: MNHEY and SVGEGT. The CDR3 contains 13 residues. V lost 0 bases and J lost 4, with 7 bases in between. This chain's CDR3 is CASSYSGTYEQYF. The CDR3 DNA is TGTGCCAGCAGTTACTCAGGGACTTACGAGCAGTACTTC.

Ten or more counts support this clonotype. The chain employs TRBV3-1 and TRBJ2-3; D gene uncertain. This CDR3 has 12 residues. The germline V gene has CDR1 LGHDT and CDR2 YNNKEL (reference sequence). The V gene lost 1 base and the J gene lost 2 bases, with 1 base spanning the gap. The CDR3 here is CASSQATDTQYF. The CDR3 DNA reads as TGTGCCAGCAGCCAAGCCACAGATACGCAGTATTTT.

As concerns this clonotype: This may stem from a read error, because a much larger clone lies one nucleotide away. The V gene is TRBV7-9, the J gene TRBJ2-3; TRBD2 agrees at 13 bases. Germline CDR1 SEHNR, CDR2 FQNEAQ (reference sequence). The CDR3 spans 16 residues. The CDR3 region has the DNA TGTGCCGGCAGCTGGGGACTAGCGGGGTTCACAGATACGCAGTATTTT. As protein: CAGSWGLAGFTDTQYF.

This clonotype has only a few counts. The chain carries TRBV30 and TRBJ2-7; D might be TRBD2 (5 bases). Trimming removed 1 base at V and 2 bases at J, with 9 bases between. CDR1 and CDR2 (germline): GTSNPN, SVGIG (reference sequence). CDR3 length equals 13 residues. For the CDR3, the DNA is TGTGCCTGGAGTGGCGGGTTAACCTACGAGCAGTACTTC. It translates to CAWSGGLTYEQYF.

V usage is TRBV6-1 and J usage is TRBJ2-1; the match to TRBD2 covers 7 bases. The V segment lost 5 bases and the J segment 2 bases; nucleotides outside the gene matches: 9. Germline V gene data show CDR1 as MNHNS and CDR2 as SASEGT. CDR3 length: 16 residues. CDR3 in DNA: TGTGCCAGCAGTCTCAAAAGAGCGGGAACCTACAATGAGCAGTTCTTC. Its translation is CASSLKRAGTYNEQFF.

The V and J genes are TRBV12-3 or TRBV12-4 and TRBJ2-5, with D perhaps matching TRBD1 (5 bases). Between the trimmed V and J ends, which lost 3 bases and 4 bases, there was a span of 15 bases. The CDR3 covers 15 residues. The CDR3 nucleotides read TGTGCCAGCAGTTTTGGTCAGGGTGGGCGAGAGACCCAGTACTTC. Protein sequence: CASSFGQGGRETQYF.

This clonotype was counted a single time. The V call is TRBV4-1, the J call TRBJ2-7; a possible D gene is TRBD2 (7 bases). This CDR3 has 14 residues. V lost 2 bases and J lost 3, with 11 bases in between. Germline lookup yields CDR1 MGHRA and CDR2 YSYEKL. CDR3 amino acids: CASSQKGGDYEQYF. The CDR3 DNA follows: TGCGCCAGCAGCCAAAAGGGGGGGGACTACGAGCAGTACTTC.

This clonotype was counted only a few times. This rearrangement joins TRBV7-9 to TRBJ1-6; D call uncertain. The CDR3 totals 14 residues. V dropped 2 bases and J dropped 7 bases, with 9 bases sitting between them. The germline CDR1 and CDR2 sequences are SEHNR and FQNEAQ (reference sequence). CDR3 coding DNA: TGTGCCAGCAGCTTAATTCCTACCAATTCACCCCTCCACTTT. Protein sequence: CASSLIPTNSPLHF.

This chain connects TRBV20-1 to TRBJ1-5; D is unresolved. CDR3 length: 13 residues. Germline loops: CDR1 DFQATT, CDR2 SNEGSKA (reference sequence). Between the trimmed V and J ends, which lost 6 bases and 10 bases, there was a span of 19 bases. The CDR3 DNA is TGCAGTGCCGTGGGCCCCGGCCTTTACCCCCAGCATTTT. It encodes CSAVGPGLYPQHF.

There are many counts of this clonotype. The chain has TRBV2 and TRBJ2-7; TRBD1 is a possible D gene (6 bases). Between the trimmed V and J ends, which lost 6 bases and 1 base, there was a span of 16 bases. This CDR3 spans 15 amino acids. Germline V gives CDR1 SNHLY, CDR2 FYNNEI. CDR3 amino acids: CASSAERGSSYEQYF. CDR3 sequence (DNA): TGTGCCAGCAGCGCGGAGAGGGGGTCTTCCTACGAGCAGTACTTC.

This clonotype showed up many times. The rearrangement links TRBV28 to TRBJ2-1; TRBD2 matches at 8 bases. The V and J ends lost 6 bases and 3 bases, in that order; junction bases with no gene match: 10. Germline CDR1 is MDHEN and CDR2 is SYDVKM. The CDR3 runs to 16 residues. Here the CDR3 reads CASRPTGGPSYNEQFF. The CDR3 DNA reads TGTGCCAGCAGACCCACGGGAGGGCCTAGCTACAATGAGCAGTTCTTC.